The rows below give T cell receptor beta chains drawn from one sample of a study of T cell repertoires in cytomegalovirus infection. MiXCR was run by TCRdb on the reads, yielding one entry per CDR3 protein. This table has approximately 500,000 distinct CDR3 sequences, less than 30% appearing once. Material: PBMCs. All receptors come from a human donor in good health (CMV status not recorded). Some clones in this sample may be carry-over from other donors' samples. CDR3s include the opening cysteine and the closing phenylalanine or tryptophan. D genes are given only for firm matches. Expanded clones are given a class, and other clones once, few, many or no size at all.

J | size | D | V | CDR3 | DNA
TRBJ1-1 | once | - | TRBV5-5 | CASSLNRLSTEAFF | TGTGCCAGCAGCTTGAACAGGCTGAGCACTGAAGCTTTCTTT
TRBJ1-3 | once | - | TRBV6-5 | CASSPDSPGNTIYF | TGTGCCAGCAGTCCCGACAGTCCTGGAAACACCATATATTTT
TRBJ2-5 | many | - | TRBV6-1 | CASGKETQYF | TGTGCCAGCGGTAAAGAAACCCAGTACTTC
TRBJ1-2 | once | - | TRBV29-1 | CSVEYRNYGYTF | TGCAGCGTTGAATACCGCAACTATGGCTACACCTTC
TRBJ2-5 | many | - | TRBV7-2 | CASSFRITEETQYF | TGTGCCAGCAGCTTTAGGATAACCGAAGAGACCCAGTACTTC
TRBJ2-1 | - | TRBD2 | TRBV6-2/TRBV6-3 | CASHPATSGGYNEQFF | TGTGCCAGCCACCCGGCGACTAGCGGGGGATACAATGAGCAGTTCTTC
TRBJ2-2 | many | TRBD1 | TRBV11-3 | CASSQFRDRGPASRTNTGELFF | TGTGCCAGCAGCCAATTCCGGGACAGGGGGCCGGCTAGCAGAACGAACACCGGGGAGCTGTTTTTT
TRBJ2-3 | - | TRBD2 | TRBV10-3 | CAISASGSTDTQYF | TGTGCCATCTCGGCTAGCGGAAGCACAGATACGCAGTATTTT
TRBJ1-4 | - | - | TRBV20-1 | CSANRGGTATNEKLFF | TGCAGTGCAAACAGAGGGGGAACTGCAACTAATGAAAAACTGTTTTTT
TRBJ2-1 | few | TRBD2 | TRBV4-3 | CASSQDRSEGGEQFF | TGCGCCAGCAGCCAAGATCGGTCCGAGGGAGGGGAGCAGTTCTTC
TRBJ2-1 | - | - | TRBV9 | CASSVAGAADEQFF | TGTGCCAGCAGCGTAGCGGGTGCCGCCGATGAGCAGTTCTTC
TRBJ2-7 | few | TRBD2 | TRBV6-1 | CASRLQREGNEQYF | TGTGCCAGCAGACTCCAGCGGGAGGGGAACGAGCAGTACTTC
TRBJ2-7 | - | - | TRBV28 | CASRIGQGYYEQYF | TGTGCCAGCAGGATAGGACAAGGATACTACGAGCAGTACTTC
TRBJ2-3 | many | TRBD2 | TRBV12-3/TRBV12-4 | CASSSRLAASTDTQYF | TGTGCCAGCAGCTCCCGACTAGCGGCCTCCACAGATACGCAGTATTTT
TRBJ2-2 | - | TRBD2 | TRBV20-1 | CSASEGLAGGRELFF | TGCAGTGCTAGTGAAGGACTAGCGGGAGGCAGGGAGCTGTTTTTT
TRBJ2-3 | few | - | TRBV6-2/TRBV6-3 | CASSYSAGRQYF | TGTGCCAGCAGTTACTCCGCGGGACGGCAGTATTTT
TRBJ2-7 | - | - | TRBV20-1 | CSVTRRASYEQYF | TGCAGTGTCACCCGCAGGGCTTCCTACGAGCAGTACTTC
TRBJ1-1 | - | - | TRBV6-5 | CASRPHGGEISEAFF | TGTGCCAGCAGGCCTCACGGGGGTGAGATTTCTGAAGCTTTCTTT
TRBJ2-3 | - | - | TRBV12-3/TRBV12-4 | CASRLSNVDTQYF | TGTGCCAGCAGACTATCAAACGTAGATACGCAGTATTTT
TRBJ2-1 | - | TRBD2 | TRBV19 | CASTPTSVLYNEQFF | TGTGCCAGTACCCCAACTAGCGTTTTATACAATGAGCAGTTCTTC
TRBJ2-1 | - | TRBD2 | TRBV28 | CASSFPGLAFNEQFF | TGTGCCAGCAGTTTCCCGGGACTAGCTTTTAATGAGCAGTTCTTC
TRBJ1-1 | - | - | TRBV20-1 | CSARDPLGAPGTEAFF | TGCAGTGCTAGAGATCCCCTGGGGGCGCCGGGCACTGAAGCTTTCTTT
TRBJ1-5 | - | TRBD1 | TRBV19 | CATQGQRYSNQPQHF | TGTGCCACACAGGGACAGCGCTATAGCAATCAGCCCCAGCATTTT
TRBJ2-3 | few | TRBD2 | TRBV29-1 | CSVDSAAETSGRSTDTQYF | TGCAGCGTTGACTCGGCGGCCGAGACTAGCGGGAGGAGCACAGATACGCAGTATTTT
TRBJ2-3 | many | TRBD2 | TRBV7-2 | CASSDSGGPDTQYF | TGTGCCAGCAGCGATAGCGGGGGCCCAGATACGCAGTATTTT
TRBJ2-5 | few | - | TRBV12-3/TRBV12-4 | CASSLARERGGTQYF | TGTGCCAGCAGTTTAGCTCGAGAGCGTGGCGGGACCCAGTACTTC
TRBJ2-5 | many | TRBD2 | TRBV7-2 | CASSRTSYRGWETQYF | TGTGCCAGCAGTCGGACTAGCTACAGAGGGTGGGAGACCCAGTACTTC
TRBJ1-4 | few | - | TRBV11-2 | CASSPPYKSFHDEKLFF | TGTGCCAGCAGCCCTCCCTACAAGTCCTTCCATGATGAAAAACTGTTTTTT
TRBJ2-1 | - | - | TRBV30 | CAWSVQGPDEQFF | TGTGCCTGGAGTGTACAGGGTCCCGATGAGCAGTTCTTC
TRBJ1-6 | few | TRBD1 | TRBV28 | CASSSPLQGGVGDSPLHF | TGTGCCAGCAGTTCGCCATTACAGGGGGGGGTTGGGGATTCACCCCTCCACTTT
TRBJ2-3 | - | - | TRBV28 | CASNPRGATDTQYF | TGTGCCAGCAATCCTCGCGGGGCCACAGATACGCAGTATTTT
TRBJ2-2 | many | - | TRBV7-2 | CASSFETGELFF | TGTGCCAGCAGCTTTGAAACCGGGGAGCTGTTTTTT
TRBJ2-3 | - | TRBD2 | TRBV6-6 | CASIPGLALYTQYF | TGTGCCAGCATCCCGGGACTAGCGTTGTATACGCAGTATTTT
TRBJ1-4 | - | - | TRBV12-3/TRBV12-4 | CASSLTRGKLFF | TGTGCCAGCAGTTTAACCAGGGGAAAACTGTTTTTT
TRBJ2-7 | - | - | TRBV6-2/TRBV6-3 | CASRRLVIDEQYF | TGTGCCAGCAGGAGACTAGTCATCGACGAGCAGTACTTC
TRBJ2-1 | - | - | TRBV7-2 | CASSSQMDNEQFF | TGTGCCAGCAGCTCACAAATGGACAATGAGCAGTTCTTC
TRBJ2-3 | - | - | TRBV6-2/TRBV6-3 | CASNPAFADTQYF | TGTGCCAGCAATCCAGCTTTTGCAGATACGCAGTATTTT
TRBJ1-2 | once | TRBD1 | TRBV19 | CASSPQGAYGYTF | TGTGCCAGTAGTCCCCAGGGGGCGTATGGCTACACCTTC
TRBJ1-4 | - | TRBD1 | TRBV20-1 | CSARENRGGEKLFF | TGCAGTGCTAGAGAGAACAGGGGTGGGGAAAAACTGTTTTTT
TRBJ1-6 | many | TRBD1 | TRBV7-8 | CASSPGGSNSPLHF | TGTGCCAGCAGCCCAGGGGGCTCGAATTCACCCCTCCACTTT
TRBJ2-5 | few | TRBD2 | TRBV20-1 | CSASPRTSGQETQYF | TGCAGTGCTAGCCCCCGGACTAGCGGTCAAGAGACCCAGTACTTC
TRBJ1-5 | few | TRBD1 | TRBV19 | CASRTGGTSNQPQHF | TGTGCCAGTAGGACAGGGGGAACGAGCAATCAGCCCCAGCATTTT